Below, one T cell receptor (beta chain) is given with its context. The data belong to a study of blood T cell repertoires in COVID-19. Study-wide background: Researchers got acute and convalescent COVID-19 samples from the United States, Italy and Spain. T cells, B-cell-depleted T cells, or PBMCs provided the cDNA or gDNA that served as material.

As handled by the study authors: Estimation of nucleated cell counts was performed using reference gene primer amplification. Produced via immunoSEQ multiplex PCR; TCRdb's table is partial and in-frame only. V and J calls plus clone size are reproduced from that table; the DNA served to infer D and trimming. The sample yields 200,000 to 250,000 clones, over 60% seen once. This receptor was obtained from a woman between 70 and 85 years old with acute or convalescent COVID-19. The source material was peripheral blood.

CDR3 nucleotide sequence: TGCAGCGTTGGGTCTAGCGGGAGAAGGATCAATGAGCAGTTCTTC. This translates into CSVGSSGRRINEQFF. This chain joins TRBV29-1 and TRBJ2-1; 10 nucleotides line up with TRBD2. Germline trimming cut 4 bases from V and 6 bases from J; bases unmatched to any gene: 9. The V gene's germline CDR1 is SQVTM and CDR2 ANQGSEA. This CDR3 spans 15 amino acids.